This T cell receptor beta chain was captured in a study of blood T cell repertoires in COVID-19. As for the study in general: Collection of acute and convalescent COVID-19 samples took place in the United States, Italy and Spain.

CDR3 length: 19 residues. V shed 0 bases, J shed 0 bases, and the junction held 6 bases outside the gene matches. Germline lookup yields CDR1 PRHDT and CDR2 FYEKMQ (reference sequence). Profiled with immunoSEQ multiplex PCR; TCRdb holds only in-frame clones, not every one. The sample holds over 250,000 clones, around nine tenths seen once. This chain links TRBV13 with TRBJ2-1; TRBD1 agrees at 12 bases. What was sequenced was peripheral blood. The source is a middle-aged man who had recovered from COVID-19. CDR3 loop: CASSLGAGQGATSYNEQFF. The CDR3 DNA follows: TGTGCCAGCAGCTTAGGTGCGGGACAGGGGGCGACCTCCTACAATGAGCAGTTCTTC.